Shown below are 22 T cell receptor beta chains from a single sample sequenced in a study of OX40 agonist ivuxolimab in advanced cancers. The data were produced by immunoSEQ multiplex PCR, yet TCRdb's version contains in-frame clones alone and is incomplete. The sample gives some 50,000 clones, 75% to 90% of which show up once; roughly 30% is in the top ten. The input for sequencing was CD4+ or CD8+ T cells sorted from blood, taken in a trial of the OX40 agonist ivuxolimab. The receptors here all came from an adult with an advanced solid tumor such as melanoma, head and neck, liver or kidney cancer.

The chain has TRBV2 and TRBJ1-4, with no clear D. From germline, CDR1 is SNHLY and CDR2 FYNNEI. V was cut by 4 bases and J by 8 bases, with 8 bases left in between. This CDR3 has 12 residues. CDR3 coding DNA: TGTGCCAGCAGTGCCTCCTGGGAAAAACTGTTTTTT. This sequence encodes CASSASWEKLFF.

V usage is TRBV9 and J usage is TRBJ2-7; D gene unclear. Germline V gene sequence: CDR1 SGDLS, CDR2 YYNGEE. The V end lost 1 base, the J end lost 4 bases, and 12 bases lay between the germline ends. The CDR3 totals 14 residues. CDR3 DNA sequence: TGTGCCAGCAGCGTATTTCCCGGACCATACGAGCAGTACTTC. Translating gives CASSVFPGPYEQYF.

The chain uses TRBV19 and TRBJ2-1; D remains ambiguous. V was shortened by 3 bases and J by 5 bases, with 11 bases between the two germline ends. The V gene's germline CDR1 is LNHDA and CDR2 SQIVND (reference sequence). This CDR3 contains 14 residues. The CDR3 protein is CASSIGGLDNEQFF. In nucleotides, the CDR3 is TGTGCCAGTAGTATCGGTGGGTTAGACAATGAGCAGTTCTTC.

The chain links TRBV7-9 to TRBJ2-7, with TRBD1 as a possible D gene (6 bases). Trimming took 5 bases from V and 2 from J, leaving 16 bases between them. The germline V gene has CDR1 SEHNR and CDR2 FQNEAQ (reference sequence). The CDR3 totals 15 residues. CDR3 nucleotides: TGTGCCAGCAGCGAAATAACGGACAGCACCTACGAGCAGTACTTC. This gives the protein CASSEITDSTYEQYF.

DNA of the CDR3: TGTGCCAGCAGTCACGGGACTGATTACGAGCAGTACTTC. Protein product: CASSHGTDYEQYF. The V call is TRBV27, the J call TRBJ2-7, with a tentative D call TRBD2 (6 bases). The CDR3 sequence is 13 residues long. Germline lookup yields CDR1 MNHEY and CDR2 SMNVEV (reference sequence). With 5 bases removed from V and 4 bases from J, the gap between germline ends came to 12 bases.

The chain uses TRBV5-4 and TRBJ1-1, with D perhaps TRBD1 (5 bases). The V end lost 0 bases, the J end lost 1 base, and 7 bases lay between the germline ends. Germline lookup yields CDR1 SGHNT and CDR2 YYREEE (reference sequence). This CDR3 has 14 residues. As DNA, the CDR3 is TGTGCCAGCAGCTTGGCGGGGGGGAACACTGAAGCTTTCTTT. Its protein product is CASSLAGGNTEAFF.

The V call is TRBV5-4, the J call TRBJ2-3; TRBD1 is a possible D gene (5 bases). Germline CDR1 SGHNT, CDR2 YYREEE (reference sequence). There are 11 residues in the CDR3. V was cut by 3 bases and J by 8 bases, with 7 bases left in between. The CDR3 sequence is CASSSQGTQYF. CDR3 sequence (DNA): TGTGCCAGCAGCTCCCAGGGTACGCAGTATTTT.

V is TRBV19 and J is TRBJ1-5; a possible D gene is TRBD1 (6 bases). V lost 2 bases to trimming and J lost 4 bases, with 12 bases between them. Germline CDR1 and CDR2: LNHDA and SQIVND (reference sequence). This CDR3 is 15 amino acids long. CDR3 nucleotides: TGTGCCAGTAGTATATGGGGGGCTAGTAATCAGCCCCAGCATTTT. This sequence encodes CASSIWGASNQPQHF. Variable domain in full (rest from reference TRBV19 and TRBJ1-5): DGGITQSPKYLFRKEGQNVTLSCEQNLNHDAMYWYRQDPGQGLRLIYYSQIVNDFQKGDIAEGYSVSREKKESFPLTVTSAQKNPTAFYLCASSIWGASNQPQHFGDGTRLSIL.

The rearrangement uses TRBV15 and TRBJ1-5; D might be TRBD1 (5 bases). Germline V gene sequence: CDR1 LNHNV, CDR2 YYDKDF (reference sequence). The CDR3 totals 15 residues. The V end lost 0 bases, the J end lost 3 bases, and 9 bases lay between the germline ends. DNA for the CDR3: TGTGCCACCAGCAGAGATCGAGGGGACAATCAGCCCCAGCATTTT. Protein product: CATSRDRGDNQPQHF.

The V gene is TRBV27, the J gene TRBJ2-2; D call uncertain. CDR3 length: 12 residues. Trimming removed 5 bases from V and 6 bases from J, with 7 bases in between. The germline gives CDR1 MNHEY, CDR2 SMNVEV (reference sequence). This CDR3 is CASSILSGELFF. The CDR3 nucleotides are TGTGCCAGCAGTATTTTGTCCGGGGAGCTGTTTTTT.

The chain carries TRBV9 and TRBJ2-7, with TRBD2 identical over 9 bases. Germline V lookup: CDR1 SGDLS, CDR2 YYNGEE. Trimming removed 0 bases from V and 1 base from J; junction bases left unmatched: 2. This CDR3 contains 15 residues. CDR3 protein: CASSVAAGGSYEQYF. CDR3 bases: TGTGCCAGCAGCGTAGCAGCGGGAGGTTCCTACGAGCAGTACTTC. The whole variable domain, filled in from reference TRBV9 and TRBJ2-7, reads DSGVTQTPKHLITATGQRVTLRCSPRSGDLSVYWYQQSLDQGLQFLIQYYNGEERAKGNILERFSAQQFPDLHSELNLSSLELGDSALYFCASSVAAGGSYEQYFGPGTRLTVT.

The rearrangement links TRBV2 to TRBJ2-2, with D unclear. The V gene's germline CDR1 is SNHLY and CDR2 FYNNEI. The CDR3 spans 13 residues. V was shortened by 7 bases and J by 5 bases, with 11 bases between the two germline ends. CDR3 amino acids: CASMGTSTGELFF. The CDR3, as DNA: TGTGCCAGCATGGGCACATCTACCGGGGAGCTGTTTTTT.

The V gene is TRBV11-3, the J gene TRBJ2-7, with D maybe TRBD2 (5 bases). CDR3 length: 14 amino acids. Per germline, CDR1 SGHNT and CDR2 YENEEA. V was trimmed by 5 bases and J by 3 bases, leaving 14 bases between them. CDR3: CASSATRSSYEQYF. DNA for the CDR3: TGTGCCAGCAGCGCCACTAGGTCGAGCTACGAGCAGTACTTC.

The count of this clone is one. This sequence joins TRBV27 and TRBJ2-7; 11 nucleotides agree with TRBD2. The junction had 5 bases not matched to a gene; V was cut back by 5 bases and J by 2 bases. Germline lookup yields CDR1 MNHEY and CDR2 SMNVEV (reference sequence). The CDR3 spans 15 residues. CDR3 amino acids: CASSVAGGMTYEQYF. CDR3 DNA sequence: TGTGCCAGCAGTGTAGCGGGGGGGATGACCTACGAGCAGTACTTC.

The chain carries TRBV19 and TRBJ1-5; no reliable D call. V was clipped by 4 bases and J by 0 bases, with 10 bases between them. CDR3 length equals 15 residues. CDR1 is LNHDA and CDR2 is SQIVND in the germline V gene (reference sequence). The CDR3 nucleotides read TGTGCCAGTAGTACCTTCGGCGGTAGCAATCAGCCCCAGCATTTT. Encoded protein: CASSTFGGSNQPQHF.

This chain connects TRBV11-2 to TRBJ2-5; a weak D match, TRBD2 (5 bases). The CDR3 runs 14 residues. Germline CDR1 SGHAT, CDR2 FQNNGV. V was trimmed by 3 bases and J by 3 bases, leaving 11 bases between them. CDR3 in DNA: TGTGCCAGCAGCTTGGAGGAGAGGGAAGAGACCCAGTACTTC. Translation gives CASSLEEREETQYF.

The CDR3 spells CASSYSRGLLAYEQYF. The DNA of the CDR3 is TGTGCCAGCAGTTACTCGAGGGGTTTACTTGCCTACGAGCAGTACTTC. This chain uses TRBV6-5 with TRBJ2-7; D is tentatively TRBD1 or TRBD2 (5 bases each). The V gene's germline CDR1 is MNHEY and CDR2 SVGAGI. There are 16 residues in the CDR3. Trimming cost V 0 bases and J 2 bases, with 14 bases left between them.

CDR3 sequence reads: CASSLSVGGLGEQYF. The CDR3, as DNA: TGTGCCAGCAGCTTATCGGTCGGAGGGTTGGGCGAGCAGTACTTC. This chain connects TRBV11-2 to TRBJ2-7; maybe TRBD2 (6 bases). This CDR3 region has 15 residues. Germline CDR1 and CDR2: SGHAT and FQNNGV. Trimming shortened V by 2 bases and J by 6 bases, and 17 bases separated the two germline ends.

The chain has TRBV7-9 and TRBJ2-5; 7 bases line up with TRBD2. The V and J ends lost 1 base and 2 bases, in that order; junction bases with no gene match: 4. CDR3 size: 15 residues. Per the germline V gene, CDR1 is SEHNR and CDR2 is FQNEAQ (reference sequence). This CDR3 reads CASSLGVAGQETQYF. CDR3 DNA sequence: TGTGCCAGCAGCTTAGGAGTAGCGGGTCAAGAGACCCAGTACTTC.

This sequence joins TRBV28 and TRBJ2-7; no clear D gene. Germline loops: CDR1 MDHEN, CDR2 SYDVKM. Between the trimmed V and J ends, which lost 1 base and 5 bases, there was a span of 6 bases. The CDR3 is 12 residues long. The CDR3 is CASSLYEDEQYF. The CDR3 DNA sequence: TGTGCCAGCAGTTTATATGAAGACGAGCAGTACTTC.

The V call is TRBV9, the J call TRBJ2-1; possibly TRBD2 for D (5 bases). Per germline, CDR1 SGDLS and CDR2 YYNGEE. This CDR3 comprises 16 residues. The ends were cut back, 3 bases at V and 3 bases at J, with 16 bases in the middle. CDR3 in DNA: TGTGCCAGCAGCGCCCGCCGCTCCGGGAACTACAATGAGCAGTTCTTC. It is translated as CASSARRSGNYNEQFF.

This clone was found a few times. The chain's CDR3 is CASSQDGMGYEQYF. The CDR3 DNA reads as TGTGCCAGCAGCCAAGACGGGATGGGCTACGAGCAGTACTTC. V usage is TRBV7-9 and J usage is TRBJ2-7, with D possibly matching TRBD2 (5 bases). CDR3 length equals 14 residues. The V gene's germline CDR1 is SEHNR and CDR2 FQNEAQ (reference sequence). V dropped 5 bases and J dropped 3 bases, with 14 bases sitting between them.